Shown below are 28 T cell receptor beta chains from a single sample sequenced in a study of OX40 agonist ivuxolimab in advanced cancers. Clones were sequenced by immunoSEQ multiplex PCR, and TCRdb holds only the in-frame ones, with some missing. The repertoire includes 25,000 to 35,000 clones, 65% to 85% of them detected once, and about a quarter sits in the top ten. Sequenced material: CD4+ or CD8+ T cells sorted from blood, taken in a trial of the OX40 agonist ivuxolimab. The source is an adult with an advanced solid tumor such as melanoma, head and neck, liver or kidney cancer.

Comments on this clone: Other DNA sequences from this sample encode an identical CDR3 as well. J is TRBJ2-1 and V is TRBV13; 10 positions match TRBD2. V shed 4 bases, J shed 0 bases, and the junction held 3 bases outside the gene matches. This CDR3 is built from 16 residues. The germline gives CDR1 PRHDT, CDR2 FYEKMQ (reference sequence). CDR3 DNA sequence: TGTGCCAGCAGCTCCCGGACTAGCGGCTCCTACAATGAGCAGTTCTTC. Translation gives CASSSRTSGSYNEQFF.

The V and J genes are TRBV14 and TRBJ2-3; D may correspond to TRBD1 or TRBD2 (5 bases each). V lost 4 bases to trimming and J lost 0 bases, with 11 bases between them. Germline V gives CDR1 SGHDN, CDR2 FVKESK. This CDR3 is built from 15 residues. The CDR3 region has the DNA TGTGCCAGCAGCCCCGGGACGGCAAGCACAGATACGCAGTATTTT. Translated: CASSPGTASTDTQYF.

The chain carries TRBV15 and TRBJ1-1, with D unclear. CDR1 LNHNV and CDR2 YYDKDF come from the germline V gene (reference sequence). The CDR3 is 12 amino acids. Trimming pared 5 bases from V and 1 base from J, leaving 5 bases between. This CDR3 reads CATSLANTEAFF. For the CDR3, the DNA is TGTGCCACCAGCCTAGCGAACACTGAAGCTTTCTTT. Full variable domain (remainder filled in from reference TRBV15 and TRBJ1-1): DAMVIQNPRYQVTQFGKPVTLSCSQTLNHNVMYWYQQKSSQAPKLLFHYYDKDFNNEADTPDNFQSRRPNTSFCFLDIRSPGLGDTAMYLCATSLANTEAFFGQGTRLTVV.

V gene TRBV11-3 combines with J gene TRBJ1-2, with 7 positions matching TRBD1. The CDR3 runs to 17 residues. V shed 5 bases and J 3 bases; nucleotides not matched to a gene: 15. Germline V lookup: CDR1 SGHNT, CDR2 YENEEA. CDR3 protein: CASSLFTGTASYYGYTF. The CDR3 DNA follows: TGTGCCAGCAGCCTATTCACCGGGACAGCTAGTTACTATGGCTACACCTTC.

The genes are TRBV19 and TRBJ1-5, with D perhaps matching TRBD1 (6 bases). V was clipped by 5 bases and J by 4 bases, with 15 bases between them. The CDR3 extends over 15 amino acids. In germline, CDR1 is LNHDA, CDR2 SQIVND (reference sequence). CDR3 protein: CASSAYTGLNQPQHF. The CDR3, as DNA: TGTGCCAGTAGTGCGTACACAGGGTTGAATCAGCCCCAGCATTTT.

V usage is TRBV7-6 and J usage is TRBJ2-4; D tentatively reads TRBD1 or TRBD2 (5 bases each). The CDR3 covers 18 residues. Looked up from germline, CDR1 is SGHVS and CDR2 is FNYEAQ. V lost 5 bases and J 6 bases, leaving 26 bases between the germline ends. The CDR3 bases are TGTGCCAGCAGCGAATCACCGGGACCGCCATCTCTGGGAAACATTCAGTACTTC. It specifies CASSESPGPPSLGNIQYF.

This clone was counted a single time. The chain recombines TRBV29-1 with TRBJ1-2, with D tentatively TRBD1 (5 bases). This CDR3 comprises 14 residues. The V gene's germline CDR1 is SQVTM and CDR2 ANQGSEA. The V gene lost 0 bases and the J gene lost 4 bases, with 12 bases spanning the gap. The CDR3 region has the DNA TGCAGCGTTGAAGATCTGGGGGGGTCCTATGGCTACACCTTC. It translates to CSVEDLGGSYGYTF.

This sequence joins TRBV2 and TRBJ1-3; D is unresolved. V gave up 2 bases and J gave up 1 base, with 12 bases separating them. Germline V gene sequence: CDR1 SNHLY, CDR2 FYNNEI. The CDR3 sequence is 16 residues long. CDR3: CASSERTDPSGNTIYF. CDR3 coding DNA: TGTGCCAGCAGTGAAAGGACTGATCCATCTGGAAACACCATATATTTT.

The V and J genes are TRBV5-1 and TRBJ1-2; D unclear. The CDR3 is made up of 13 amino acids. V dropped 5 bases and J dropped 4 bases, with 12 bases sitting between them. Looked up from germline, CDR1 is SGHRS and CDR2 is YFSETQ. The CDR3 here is CASRTGSPYGYTF. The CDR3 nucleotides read TGCGCCAGCAGGACGGGCAGCCCCTATGGCTACACCTTC. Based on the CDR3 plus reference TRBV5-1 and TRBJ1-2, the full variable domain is KAGVTQTPRYLIKTRGQQVTLSCSPISGHRSVSWYQQTPGQGLQFLFEYFSETQRNKGNFPGRFSGRQFSNSRSEMNVSTLELGDSALYLCASRTGSPYGYTFGSGTRLTVV.

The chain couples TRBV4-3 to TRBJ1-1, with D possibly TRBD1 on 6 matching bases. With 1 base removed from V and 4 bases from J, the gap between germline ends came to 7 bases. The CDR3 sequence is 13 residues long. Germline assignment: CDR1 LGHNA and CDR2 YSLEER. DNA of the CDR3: TGCGCCAGCAGCCAAGCAGGGGCCACTGAAGCTTTCTTT. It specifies CASSQAGATEAFF.

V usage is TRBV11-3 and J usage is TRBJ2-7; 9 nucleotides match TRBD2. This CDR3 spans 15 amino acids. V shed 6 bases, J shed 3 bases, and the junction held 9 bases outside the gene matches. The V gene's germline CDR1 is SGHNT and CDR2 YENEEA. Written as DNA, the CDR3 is TGTGCCAGCAGGGAGGCTAGCGGGACCCTCTACGAGCAGTACTTC. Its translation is CASREASGTLYEQYF.

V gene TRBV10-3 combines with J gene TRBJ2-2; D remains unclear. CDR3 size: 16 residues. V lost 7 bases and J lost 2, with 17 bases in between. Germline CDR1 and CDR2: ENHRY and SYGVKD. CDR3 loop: CAITPEETFNTGELFF. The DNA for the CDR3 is TGTGCCATCACCCCCGAGGAGACTTTTAACACCGGGGAGCTGTTTTTT.

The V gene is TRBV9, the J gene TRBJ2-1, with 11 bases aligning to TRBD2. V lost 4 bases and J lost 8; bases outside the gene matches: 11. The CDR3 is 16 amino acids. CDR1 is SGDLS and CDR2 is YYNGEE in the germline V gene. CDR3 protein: CASSRQLAGVSDEQFF. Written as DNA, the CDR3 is TGTGCCAGCAGCCGGCAACTAGCGGGAGTGAGCGATGAGCAGTTCTTC.

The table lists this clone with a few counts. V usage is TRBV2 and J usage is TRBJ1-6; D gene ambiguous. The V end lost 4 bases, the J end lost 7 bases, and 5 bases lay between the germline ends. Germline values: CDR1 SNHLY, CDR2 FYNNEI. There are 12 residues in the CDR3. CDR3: CASSASNSPLHF. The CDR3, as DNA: TGTGCCAGCAGTGCCAGCAATTCACCCCTCCACTTT.

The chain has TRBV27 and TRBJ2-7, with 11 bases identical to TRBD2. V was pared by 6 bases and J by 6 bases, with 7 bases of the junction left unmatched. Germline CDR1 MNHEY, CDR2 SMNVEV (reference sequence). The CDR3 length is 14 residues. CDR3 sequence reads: CASRLAGGPSEQYF. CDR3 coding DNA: TGTGCCAGCAGGCTAGCGGGGGGCCCCTCCGAGCAGTACTTC.

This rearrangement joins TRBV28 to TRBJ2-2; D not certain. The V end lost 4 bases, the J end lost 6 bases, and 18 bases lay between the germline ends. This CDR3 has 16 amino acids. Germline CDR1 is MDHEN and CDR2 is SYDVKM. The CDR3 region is CASSSISVASPGELFF. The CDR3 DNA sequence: TGTGCCAGCAGTTCAATCTCTGTAGCATCACCCGGGGAGCTGTTTTTT.

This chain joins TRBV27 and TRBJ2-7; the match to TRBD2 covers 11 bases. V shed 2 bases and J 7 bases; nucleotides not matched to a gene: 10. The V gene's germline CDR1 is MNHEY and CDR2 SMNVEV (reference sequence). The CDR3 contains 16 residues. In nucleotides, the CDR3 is TGTGCCAGCAGTTTAGGAGGGTCTAGCGGGGGGAGGGAGCAGTACTTC. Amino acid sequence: CASSLGGSSGGREQYF.

CDR3 sequence: CAWSGVAPYEQYF. In DNA form, the CDR3 reads TGTGCCTGGAGCGGGGTGGCACCCTACGAGCAGTACTTC. V usage is TRBV30 and J usage is TRBJ2-7, with a weak D call TRBD2 (5 bases). CDR3 size: 13 residues. V was shortened by 3 bases and J by 2 bases, with 11 bases between the two germline ends. Per the germline V gene, CDR1 is GTSNPN and CDR2 is SVGIG (reference sequence).

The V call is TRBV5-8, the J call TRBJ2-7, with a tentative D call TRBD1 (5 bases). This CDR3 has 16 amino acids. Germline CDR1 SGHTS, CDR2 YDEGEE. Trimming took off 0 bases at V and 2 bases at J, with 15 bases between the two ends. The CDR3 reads CASSLVGRVIPYEQYF. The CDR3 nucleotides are TGTGCCAGCAGCTTGGTGGGCAGGGTCATACCCTACGAGCAGTACTTC.

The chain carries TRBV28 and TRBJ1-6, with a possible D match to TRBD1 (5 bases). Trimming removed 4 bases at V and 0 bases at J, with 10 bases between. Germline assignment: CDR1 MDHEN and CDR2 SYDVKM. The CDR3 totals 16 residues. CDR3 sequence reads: CASSSREGSYNSPLHF. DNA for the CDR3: TGTGCCAGCAGTTCCAGGGAAGGCTCCTATAATTCACCCCTCCACTTT. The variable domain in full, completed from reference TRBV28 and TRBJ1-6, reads DVKVTQSSRYLVKRTGEKVFLECVQDMDHENMFWYRQDPGLGLRLIYFSYDVKMKEKGDIPEGYSVSREKKERFSLILESASTNQTSMYLCASSSREGSYNSPLHFGNGTRLTVT.

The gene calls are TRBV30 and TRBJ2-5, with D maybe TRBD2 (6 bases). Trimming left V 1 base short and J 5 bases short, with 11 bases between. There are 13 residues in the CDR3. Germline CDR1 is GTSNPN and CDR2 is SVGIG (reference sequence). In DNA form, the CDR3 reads TGTGCCTGGAGTGGGGGCGGGGCGGAGACCCAGTACTTC. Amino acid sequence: CAWSGGGAETQYF.

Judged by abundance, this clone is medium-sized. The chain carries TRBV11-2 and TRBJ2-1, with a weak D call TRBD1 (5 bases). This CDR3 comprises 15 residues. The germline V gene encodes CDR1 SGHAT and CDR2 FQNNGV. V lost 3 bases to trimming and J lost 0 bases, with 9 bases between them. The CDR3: CASSFQGSSYNEQFF. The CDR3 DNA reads TGTGCCAGCAGCTTCCAGGGAAGCTCCTACAATGAGCAGTTCTTC. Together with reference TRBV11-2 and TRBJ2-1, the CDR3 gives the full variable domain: EAGVAQSPRYKIIEKRQSVAFWCNPISGHATLYWYQQILGQGPKLLIQFQNNGVVDDSQLPKDRFSAERLKGVDSTLKIQPAKLEDSAVYLCASSFQGSSYNEQFFGPGTRLTVL.

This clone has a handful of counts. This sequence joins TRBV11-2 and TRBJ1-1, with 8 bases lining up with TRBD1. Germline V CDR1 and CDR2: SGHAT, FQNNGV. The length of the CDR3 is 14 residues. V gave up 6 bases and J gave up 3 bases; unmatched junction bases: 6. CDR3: CASSYDRGDTEAFF. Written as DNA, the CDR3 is TGTGCCAGCAGTTACGACAGGGGAGACACTGAAGCTTTCTTT.

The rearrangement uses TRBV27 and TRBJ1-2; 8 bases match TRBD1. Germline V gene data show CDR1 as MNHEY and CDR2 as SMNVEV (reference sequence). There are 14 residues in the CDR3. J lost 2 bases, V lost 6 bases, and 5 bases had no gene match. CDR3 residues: CASRPRTGNYGYTF. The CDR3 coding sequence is TGTGCCAGCAGACCGAGGACAGGGAACTATGGCTACACCTTC.

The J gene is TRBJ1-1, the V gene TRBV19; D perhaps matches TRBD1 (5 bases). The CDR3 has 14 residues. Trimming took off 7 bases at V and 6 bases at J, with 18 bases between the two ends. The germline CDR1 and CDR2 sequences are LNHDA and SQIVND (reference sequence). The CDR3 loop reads CASTSSAGWPEAFF. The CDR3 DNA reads TGTGCCAGTACCTCTAGCGCAGGGTGGCCTGAAGCTTTCTTT.

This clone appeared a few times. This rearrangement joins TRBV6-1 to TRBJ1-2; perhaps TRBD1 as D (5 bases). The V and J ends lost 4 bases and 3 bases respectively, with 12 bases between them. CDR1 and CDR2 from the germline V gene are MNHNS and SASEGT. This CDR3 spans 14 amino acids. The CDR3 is CASSGGDWDYGYTF. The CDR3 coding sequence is TGTGCCAGCAGTGGCGGGGACTGGGACTATGGCTACACCTTC.

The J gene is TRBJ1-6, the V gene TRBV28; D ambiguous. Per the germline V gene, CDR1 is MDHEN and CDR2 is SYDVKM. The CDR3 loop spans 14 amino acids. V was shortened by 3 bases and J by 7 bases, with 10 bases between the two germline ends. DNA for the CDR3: TGTGCCAGCAGTTTCTCCGGGAGCAATTCACCCCTCCACTTT. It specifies CASSFSGSNSPLHF.

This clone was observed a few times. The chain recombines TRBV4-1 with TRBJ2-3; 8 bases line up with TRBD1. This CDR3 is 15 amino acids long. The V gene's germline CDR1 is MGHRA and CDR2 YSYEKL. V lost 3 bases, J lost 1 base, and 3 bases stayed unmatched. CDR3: CASSQTGVGTDTQYF. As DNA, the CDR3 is TGCGCCAGCAGCCAGACAGGGGTGGGCACAGATACGCAGTATTTT.